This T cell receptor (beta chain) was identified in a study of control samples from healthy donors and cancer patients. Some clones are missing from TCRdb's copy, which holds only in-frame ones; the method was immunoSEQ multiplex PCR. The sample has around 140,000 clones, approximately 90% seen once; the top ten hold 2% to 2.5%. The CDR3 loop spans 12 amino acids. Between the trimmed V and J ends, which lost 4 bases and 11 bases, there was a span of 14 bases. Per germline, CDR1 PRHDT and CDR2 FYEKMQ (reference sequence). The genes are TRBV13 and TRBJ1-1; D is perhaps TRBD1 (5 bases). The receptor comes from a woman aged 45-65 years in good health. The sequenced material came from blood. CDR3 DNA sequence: TGTGCCAGCAGCTCATACGGGGCTGGCGCTTTCTTT. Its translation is CASSSYGAGAFF.